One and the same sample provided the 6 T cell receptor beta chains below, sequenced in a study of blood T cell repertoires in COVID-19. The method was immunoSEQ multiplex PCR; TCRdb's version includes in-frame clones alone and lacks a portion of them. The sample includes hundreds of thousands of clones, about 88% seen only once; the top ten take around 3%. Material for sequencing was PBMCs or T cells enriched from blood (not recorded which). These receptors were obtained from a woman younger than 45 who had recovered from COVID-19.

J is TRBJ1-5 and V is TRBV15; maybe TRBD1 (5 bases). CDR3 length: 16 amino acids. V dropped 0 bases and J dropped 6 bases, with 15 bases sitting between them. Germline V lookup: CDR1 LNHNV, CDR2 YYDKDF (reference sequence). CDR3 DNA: TGTGCCACCAGCAGAGACCTGGGACTTATTGGTCAGCCCCAGCATTTT. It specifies CATSRDLGLIGQPQHF. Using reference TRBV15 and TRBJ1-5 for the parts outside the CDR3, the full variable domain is DAMVIQNPRYQVTQFGKPVTLSCSQTLNHNVMYWYQQKSSQAPKLLFHYYDKDFNNEADTPDNFQSRRPNTSFCFLDIRSPGLGDTAMYLCATSRDLGLIGQPQHFGDGTRLSIL.

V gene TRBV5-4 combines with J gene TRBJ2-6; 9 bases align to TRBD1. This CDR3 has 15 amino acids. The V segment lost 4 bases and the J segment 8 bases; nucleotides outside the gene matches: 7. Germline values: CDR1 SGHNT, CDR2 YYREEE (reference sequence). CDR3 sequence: CASSLGTGSSNVLTF. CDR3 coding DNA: TGTGCCAGCAGCCTCGGGACAGGGTCTTCCAACGTCCTGACTTTC. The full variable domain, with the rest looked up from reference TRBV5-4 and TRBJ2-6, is ETGVTQSPTHLIKTRGQQVTLRCSSQSGHNTVSWYQQALGQGPQFIFQYYREEENGRGNFPPRFSGLQFPNYSSELNVNALELDDSALYLCASSLGTGSSNVLTFGAGSRLTVL.

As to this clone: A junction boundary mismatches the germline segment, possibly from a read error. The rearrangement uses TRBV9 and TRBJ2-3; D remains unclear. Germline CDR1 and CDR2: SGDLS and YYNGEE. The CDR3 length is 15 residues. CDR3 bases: TGTGCCAGCAGCCCCTTGTCGCGCCCCACAGATACACAGTATTTT. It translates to CASSPLSRPTDTQYF.

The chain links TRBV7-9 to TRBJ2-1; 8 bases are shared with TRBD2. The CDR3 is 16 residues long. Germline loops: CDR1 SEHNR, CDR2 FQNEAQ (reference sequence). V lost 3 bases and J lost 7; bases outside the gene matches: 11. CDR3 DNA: TGTGCCAGCAGCTTCCCGATCCGCGGGAGGTCGAATGAGCAGTTCTTC. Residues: CASSFPIRGRSNEQFF.

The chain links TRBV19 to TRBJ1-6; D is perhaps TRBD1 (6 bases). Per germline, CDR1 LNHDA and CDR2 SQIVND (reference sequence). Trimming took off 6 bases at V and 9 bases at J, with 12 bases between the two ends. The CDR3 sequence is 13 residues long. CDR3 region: CASRYRDLSPLHF. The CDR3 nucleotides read TGTGCCAGTAGATACAGGGACCTTTCACCCCTCCACTTT. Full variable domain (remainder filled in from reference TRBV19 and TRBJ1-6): DGGITQSPKYLFRKEGQNVTLSCEQNLNHDAMYWYRQDPGQGLRLIYYSQIVNDFQKGDIAEGYSVSREKKESFPLTVTSAQKNPTAFYLCASRYRDLSPLHFGNGTRLTVT.

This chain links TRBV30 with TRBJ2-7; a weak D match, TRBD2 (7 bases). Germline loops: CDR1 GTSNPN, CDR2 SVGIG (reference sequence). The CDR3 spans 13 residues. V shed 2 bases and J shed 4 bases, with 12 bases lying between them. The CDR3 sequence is CAWSSGEGYEQYF. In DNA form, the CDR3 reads TGTGCCTGGAGTTCAGGGGAGGGATACGAGCAGTACTTC. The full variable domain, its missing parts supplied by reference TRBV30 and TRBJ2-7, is SQTIHQWPATLVQPVGSPLSLECTVEGTSNPNLYWYRQAAGRGLQLLFYSVGIGQISSEVPQNLSASRPQDRQFILSSKKLLLSDSGFYLCAWSSGEGYEQYFGPGTRLTVT.